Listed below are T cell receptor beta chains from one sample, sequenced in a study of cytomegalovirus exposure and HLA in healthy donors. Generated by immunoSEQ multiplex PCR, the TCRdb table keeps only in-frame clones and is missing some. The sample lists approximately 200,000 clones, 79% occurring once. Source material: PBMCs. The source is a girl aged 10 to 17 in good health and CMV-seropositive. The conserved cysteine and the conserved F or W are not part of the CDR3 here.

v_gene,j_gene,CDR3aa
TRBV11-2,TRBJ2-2,ASSLANTGELF
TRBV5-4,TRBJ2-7,ASSPTGQGLATYEQY
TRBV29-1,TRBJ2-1,SVGTGAYNEQF
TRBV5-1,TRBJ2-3,ASSPRTGMRY
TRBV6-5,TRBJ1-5,ASSRTGGGNQPQH
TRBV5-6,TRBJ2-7,ASSPGTAYEQY
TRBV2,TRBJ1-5,ASTRGGLGQPQH
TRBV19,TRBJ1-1,ASSTQGALLNTEAF
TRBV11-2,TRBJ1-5,ASSSGQKSNQPQH
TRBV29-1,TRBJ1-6,SAREGQLNSPLH
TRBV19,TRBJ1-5,ASSRGGAGNQPQH
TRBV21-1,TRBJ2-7,ASSTASGVYEQY
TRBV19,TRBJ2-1,ASSLDRHNEQF
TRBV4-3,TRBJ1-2,ASSQDGTGLYGYT
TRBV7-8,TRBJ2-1,ASSLATTGGQNEQF
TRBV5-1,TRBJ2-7,ASSPMGQGATYEQY
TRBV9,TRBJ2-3,ASSVVSGGVADTQY
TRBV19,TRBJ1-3,ASIPAAGYGNTIY
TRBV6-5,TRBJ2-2,ASTERNTGELF
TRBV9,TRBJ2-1,ASSVATGGDNEQF
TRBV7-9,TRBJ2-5,ASSLQGARKETQY
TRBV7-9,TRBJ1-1,ASSPTGNTEAF
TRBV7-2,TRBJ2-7,ASSPSGGAAEQY
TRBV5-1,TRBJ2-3,ASNRDRATDTQY
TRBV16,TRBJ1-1,ASSLDRVGTEAF
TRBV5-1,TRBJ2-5,ASSLTSGEETQY
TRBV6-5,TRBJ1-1,ASSRTGREAF
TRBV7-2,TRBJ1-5,ASSPEGGTRQPQH
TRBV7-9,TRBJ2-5,ASSSRAGTGENQETQY
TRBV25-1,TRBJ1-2,ASSEFGQGINYGYT
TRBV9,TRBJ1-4,ASSALGSNEKLF
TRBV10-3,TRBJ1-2,AINPSITSRGGNGYT
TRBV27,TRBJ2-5,ASSRLAGNQETQY
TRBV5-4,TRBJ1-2,ASSSPTGYNYGYT
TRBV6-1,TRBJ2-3,ASSEGPTGWADTQY
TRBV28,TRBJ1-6,ASSTPGPTPYNSPLH
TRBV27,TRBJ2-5,ASSLVGGQPAETQY
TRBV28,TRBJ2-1,ASSSSGLAGEQF
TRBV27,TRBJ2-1,ASSTSSNLAIEQF
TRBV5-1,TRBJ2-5,ASSQGGLSQETQY
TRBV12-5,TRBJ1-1,ASGQADRTLEAF
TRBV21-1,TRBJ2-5,ASSYRIQETQY